This T cell receptor (beta chain) is drawn from a study of control samples from healthy donors and cancer patients. CDR3 length: 13 residues. Trimming left V 1 base short and J 8 bases short, with 9 bases between. The germline gives CDR1 SGHTS, CDR2 YDEGEE. Sequenced by immunoSEQ multiplex PCR; TCRdb stores in-frame clones only, minus some. In the table there are 70,000 to 80,000 clones, around 84% of which are singletons. The source of this sequence is a man in his fifties or sixties in good health. Sequencing used blood. The V call is TRBV5-8, the J call TRBJ1-4, with no clear D. The CDR3 protein is CASSLLPSEKLFF. In nucleotides, the CDR3 is TGTGCCAGCAGCTTGTTACCTTCGGAAAAACTGTTTTTT.